This TCR beta chain was profiled in a study of blood T cell repertoires in COVID-19 (dated by TCRdb to about 2020). Regarding the study in general: Collaborator samples came from the United States, Italy and Spain and covered acute and convalescent phases of COVID-19. Where HLA class I and class II types were available, the types were taken from metadata supplied by the sample provider, not from assay-based typing. The samples were drawn from two sources: the first 160 participants of the ongoing ImmuneRACE study, and 1,254 subjects contributed by 6 global collaborators. The material from the prospective study consisted of cDNA or gDNA derived from T cells, B-cell-depleted T cells, or PBMCs. The repertoires were made available in a free public database intended to serve as a resource for research on the immune response to SARS-CoV-2. The sample metadata nearly always contained a de-identified subject ID, COVID-19 status, age in years and sex. The dataset comprised deeply sampled blood TCRbeta repertoires from subjects exposed to, actively infected with, or recovered from COVID-19. Here is what the overall study found, with its caveats: Clinical and demographic metadata were provided uncurated, with the amount varying by source and participant.

The collaborating institutions used their own protocols to collect whole blood in K2EDTA tubes. For TCRbeta analysis, collaborators shipped samples in one of three forms: frozen whole blood, isolated PBMCs, or DNA extracted from either of those sample types. From the cysteine up to the phenylalanine, the CDR3 has a length of 18 residues. Only the CDR3 portion is preserved as DNA: 54 bases, with reading frame beginning at the first base. Concerning this clone itself: No antigen is known for it. Qualities for individual bases were not recorded, and no much larger clone is one base off.

TCRbeta CDR3 regions were amplified from genomic DNA by means of the immunoSEQ Assay, a bias-controlled multiplex PCR. In the authors' own workflow: The number of nucleated cells in each sample was estimated from the amplification of reference gene primers within the assay. To quantify the absolute abundance of each unique TCRbeta CDR3 rearrangement, sequence reads were collapsed and filtered. For each sample, productive Simpson clonality was calculated as the square root of Simpson's diversity index over productive rearrangements. The immuneACCESS repertoire file appears here via TCRdb, limited to in-frame rearrangements. These files lack a portion of the clones; in checked studies, under half of the deficit traces to unresolved V genes, and the cause of the others is not known. The DNA was the basis for D and trimming; V, J and clone size are from that table. Within this sample are about 43,000 clones, with more than 75% of them counted one time only. The ten largest clones add up to 4.8% of the sample.

Sequenced sample: peripheral blood. The V and J segments used are TRBV12-2 and TRBJ2-7; no DNA check was done on the table's D call, TRBD2. TRBV12-2 is a documented pseudogene. The receptor comes from a human donor in a cohort sampled during active COVID-19. The CDR3 in this case is CASRFFPGRGLVSYEQYF. The DNA is TGTGCAAGTCGCTTTTTTCCCGGGCGCGGGCTTGTCTCCTACGAGCAGTACTTC.